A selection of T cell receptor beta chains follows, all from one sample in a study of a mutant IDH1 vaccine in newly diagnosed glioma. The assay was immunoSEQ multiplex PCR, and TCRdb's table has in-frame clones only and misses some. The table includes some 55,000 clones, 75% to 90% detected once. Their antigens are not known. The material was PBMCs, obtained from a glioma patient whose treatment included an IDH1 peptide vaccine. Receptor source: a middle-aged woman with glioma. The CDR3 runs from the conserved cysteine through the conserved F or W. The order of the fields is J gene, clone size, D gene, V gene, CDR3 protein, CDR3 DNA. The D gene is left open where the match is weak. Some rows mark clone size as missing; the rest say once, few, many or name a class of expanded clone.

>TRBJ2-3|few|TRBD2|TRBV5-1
CASSLAASGRTDTQYF
TGCGCCAGCAGCTTGGCGGCTAGCGGGCGCACAGATACGCAGTATTTT
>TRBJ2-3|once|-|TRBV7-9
CASHEDTQYF
TGTGCCAGCCATGAAGATACGCAGTATTTT
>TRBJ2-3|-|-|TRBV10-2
CASSESRWETDTQYF
TGCGCCAGCAGTGAGTCTCGGTGGGAGACAGATACGCAGTATTTT
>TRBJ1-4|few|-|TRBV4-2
CASSQQREKLFF
TGTGCCAGCAGCCAACAGCGTGAAAAACTGTTTTTT
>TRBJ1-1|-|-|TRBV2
CASSEGGAGGTEAFF
TGTGCCAGCAGTGAAGGGGGGGCTGGTGGCACTGAAGCTTTCTTT
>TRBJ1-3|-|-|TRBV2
CASRQGRNTIYF
TGTGCCAGCCGCCAAGGGAGAAACACCATATATTTT
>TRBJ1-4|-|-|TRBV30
CALKPGWANEKLFF
TGTGCCCTCAAGCCGGGTTGGGCTAATGAAAAACTGTTTTTT
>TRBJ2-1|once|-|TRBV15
CATSRDRNEQFF
TGTGCCACCAGCAGAGATAGGAATGAGCAGTTCTTC
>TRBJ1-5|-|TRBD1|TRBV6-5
CASGNRGSNQPQHF
TGTGCCAGCGGAAACAGGGGAAGCAATCAGCCCCAGCATTTT
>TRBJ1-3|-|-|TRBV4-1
CASSQGESSGNTIYF
TGCGCCAGCAGCCAAGGGGAGAGCTCTGGAAACACCATATATTTT
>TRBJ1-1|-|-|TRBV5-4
CASSMGGLEAFF
TGTGCCAGCAGCATGGGAGGTCTAGAAGCTTTCTTT
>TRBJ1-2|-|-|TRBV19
CASTRTVNYGYTF
TGTGCCAGTACCAGGACAGTTAACTATGGCTACACCTTC
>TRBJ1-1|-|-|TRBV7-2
CASTLRGAEAFF
TGTGCCAGCACCTTGAGGGGGGCTGAAGCTTTCTTT
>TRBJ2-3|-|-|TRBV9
CASSSGPASTDTQYF
TGTGCCAGCAGCTCGGGACCCGCCAGCACAGATACGCAGTATTTT
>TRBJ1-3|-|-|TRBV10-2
CASSEPGTIGSGNTIYF
TGCGCCAGCAGTGAGCCGGGGACAATTGGCTCTGGAAACACCATATATTTT
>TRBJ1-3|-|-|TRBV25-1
CASSGGGNTIYF
TGTGCCAGCAGTGGAGGGGGAAACACCATATATTTT
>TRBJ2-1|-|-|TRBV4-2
CASSQDGEMGEQFF
TGTGCCAGCAGCCAAGACGGGGAGATGGGTGAGCAGTTCTTC
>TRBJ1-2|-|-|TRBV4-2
CASSQSNDLGKGYTF
TGTGCCAGCAGCCAATCTAACGACTTGGGGAAAGGCTACACCTTC
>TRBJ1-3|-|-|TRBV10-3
CAISDPGQVPGNTIYF
TGTGCCATCAGTGACCCCGGGCAAGTCCCTGGAAACACCATATATTTT
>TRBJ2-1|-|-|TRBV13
CASSLGGANEQFF
TGTGCCAGCAGCTTAGGGGGGGCGAATGAGCAGTTCTTC
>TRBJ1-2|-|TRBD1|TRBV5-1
CASSDIDRGDSYGYTF
TGCGCCAGCAGCGATATTGACAGGGGAGACAGCTATGGCTACACCTTC
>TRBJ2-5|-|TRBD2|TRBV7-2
CASSLIPAGEETQYF
TGTGCCAGCAGCTTAATTCCAGCGGGAGAAGAGACCCAGTACTTC
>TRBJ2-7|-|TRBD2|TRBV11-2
CASSLDQREGLF
TGTGCCAGCAGCTTAGACCAGCGGGAGGGGCTCTTC
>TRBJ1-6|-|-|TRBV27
CASSFGTRTNSPLHF
TGTGCCAGCAGTTTTGGGACAAGGACAAATTCACCCCTCCACTTT
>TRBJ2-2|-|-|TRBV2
CASRTLGTGELFF
TGTGCCAGCAGGACCCTAGGAACCGGGGAGCTGTTTTTT
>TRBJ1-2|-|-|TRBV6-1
CASSPANYGYTF
TGTGCCAGCAGCCCAGCTAACTATGGCTACACCTTC
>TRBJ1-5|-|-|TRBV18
CASSSDWGQPQHF
TGTGCCAGCTCATCCGACTGGGGGCAGCCCCAGCATTTT
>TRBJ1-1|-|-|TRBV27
CASSHTGKNTEAFF
TGTGCCAGCAGTCACACTGGCAAGAACACTGAAGCTTTCTTT
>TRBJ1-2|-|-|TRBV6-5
CASSYSGREGGYTF
TGTGCCAGCAGTTACTCAGGGAGGGAGGGTGGCTACACCTTC
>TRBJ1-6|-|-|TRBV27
CASTPRSLAGFSPLHF
TGTGCCAGCACCCCACGGAGTTTGGCAGGGTTTTCACCCCTCCACTTT
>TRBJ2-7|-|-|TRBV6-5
CASSYGFLSHYEQYF
TGTGCCAGCAGTTACGGGTTTCTAAGCCACTACGAGCAGTACTTC
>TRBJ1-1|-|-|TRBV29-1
CSVASTNTEAFF
TGCAGCGTCGCCAGTACGAACACTGAAGCTTTCTTT
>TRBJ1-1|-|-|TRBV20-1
CSARGHTEAFF
TGCAGTGCTAGGGGGCACACTGAAGCTTTCTTT
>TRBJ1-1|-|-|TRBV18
CASSRTVNTEAFF
TGTGCCAGCTCCCGGACAGTGAACACTGAAGCTTTCTTT
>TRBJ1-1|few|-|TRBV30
CAWSRGWDTEAFF
TGTGCCTGGAGTCGGGGTTGGGACACTGAAGCTTTCTTT
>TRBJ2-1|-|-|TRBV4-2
CASSGRQAAAYNEQFF
TGTGCCAGCAGCGGGCGACAGGCCGCCGCCTACAATGAGCAGTTCTTC
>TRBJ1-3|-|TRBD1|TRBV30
CAWTRDRVGNTIYF
TGTGCCTGGACTAGGGACAGGGTTGGAAACACCATATATTTT
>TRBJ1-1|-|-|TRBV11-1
CASSSRTVNTEAFF
TGTGCCAGCAGCTCCCGGACCGTGAACACTGAAGCTTTCTTT
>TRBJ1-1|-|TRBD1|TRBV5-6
CASSWGTGTAFF
TGTGCCAGCAGCTGGGGGACAGGGACGGCTTTCTTT
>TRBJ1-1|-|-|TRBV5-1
CASSLIQVTMNTEAFF
TGCGCCAGCAGCTTAATTCAGGTCACAATGAACACTGAAGCTTTCTTT
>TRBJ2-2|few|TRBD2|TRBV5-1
CASSLESGSTGELFF
TGCGCCAGCAGCTTGGAGAGCGGGAGTACCGGGGAGCTGTTTTTT
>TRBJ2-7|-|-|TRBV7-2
CASSLFDGYEQYF
TGTGCCAGCAGCTTGTTCGACGGCTACGAGCAGTACTTC
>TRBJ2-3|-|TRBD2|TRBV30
CAWSVASGGPGTQYF
TGTGCCTGGAGTGTGGCTAGCGGGGGACCTGGTACGCAGTATTTT
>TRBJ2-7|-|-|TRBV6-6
CASTSWGAGRTYEQYF
TGTGCCAGCACTTCATGGGGGGCAGGGCGTACCTACGAGCAGTACTTC
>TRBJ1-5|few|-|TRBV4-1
CASSQVLTGNQPQHF
TGCGCCAGCAGCCAAGTCCTAACAGGGAATCAGCCCCAGCATTTT
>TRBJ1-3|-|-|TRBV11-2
CASSLVNQGPLSGNTIYF
TGTGCCAGCAGCTTAGTGAATCAGGGGCCCCTCTCTGGAAACACCATATATTTT
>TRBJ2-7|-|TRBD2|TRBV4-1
CASSQDRGGTPYEQYF
TGCGCCAGCAGCCAAGACCGCGGGGGGACCCCCTACGAGCAGTACTTC
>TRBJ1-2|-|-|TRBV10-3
CAISESAAYGYTF
TGTGCCATCAGTGAGTCGGCAGCTTATGGCTACACCTTC
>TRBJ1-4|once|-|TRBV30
CAWCWRDGSVTTNEKLFF
TGTGCCTGGTGCTGGAGGGACGGCTCAGTAACAACTAATGAAAAACTGTTTTTT
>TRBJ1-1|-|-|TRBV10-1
CASSESRTAEAFF
TGCGCCAGCAGTGAGTCTCGGACAGCTGAAGCTTTCTTT
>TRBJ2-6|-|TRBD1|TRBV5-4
CASSGPKGRDSSGANVLTF
TGTGCCAGCAGCGGCCCTAAGGGCAGGGACAGCTCTGGGGCCAACGTCCTGACTTTC
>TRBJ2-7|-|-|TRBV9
CASSPYGEADYEQYF
TGTGCCAGCAGCCCCTATGGAGAGGCGGACTACGAGCAGTACTTC